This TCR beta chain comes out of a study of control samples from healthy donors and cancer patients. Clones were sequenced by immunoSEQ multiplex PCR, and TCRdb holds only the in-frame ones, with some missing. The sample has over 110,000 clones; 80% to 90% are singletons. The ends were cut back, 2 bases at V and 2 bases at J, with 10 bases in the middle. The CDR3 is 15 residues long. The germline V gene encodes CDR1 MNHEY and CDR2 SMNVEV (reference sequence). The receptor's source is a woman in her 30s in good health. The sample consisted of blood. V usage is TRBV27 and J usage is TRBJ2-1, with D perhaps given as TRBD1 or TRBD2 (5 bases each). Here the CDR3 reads CASSLDLGAYNEQFF. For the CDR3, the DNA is TGTGCCAGCAGTTTAGATCTGGGGGCCTACAATGAGCAGTTCTTC.